A selection of T cell receptor beta chains follows, all from one sample in a study of T cells after yellow fever vaccination. TCRdb used MiXCR to reprocess the 5' RACE reads, holding one entry per CDR3 protein. Here the sample spans 500,000 to 650,000 distinct CDR3 sequences, approximately 13% being singletons. The sample consisted of PBMCs, taken on the day of the yellow fever booster vaccination. These receptors were obtained from a man aged 25-45 years who received the YFV17D yellow fever vaccine. The CDR3 runs from the conserved cysteine through the conserved F or W. The order of the fields is clone size, CDR3 length, V gene, D gene, J gene, CDR3 protein, CDR3 DNA. D genes are given only for firm matches. Clone size is stated in some rows and not others, as once, few, many or a class when expanded.

>NA|14|TRBV7-9|TRBD1|TRBJ1-2
CASRMTGQEALGTF
TGTGCCAGCAGGATGACGGGACAGGAGGCTCTAGGAACCTTC
>NA|14|TRBV5-1|NA|TRBJ1-1
CASSLSRGGLEAFF
TGCGCCAGCAGCTTGAGCCGCGGGGGGTTAGAAGCTTTCTTT
>NA|16|TRBV9|TRBD1|TRBJ2-1
CASSKTGTGAYNEQFF
TGTGCCAGCAGCAAAACCGGGACAGGCGCCTACAATGAGCAGTTCTTC
>NA|14|TRBV12-3/TRBV12-4|NA|TRBJ2-1
CASSPGTTRNEQFF
TGTGCCAGCAGCCCGGGGACAACCCGCAATGAGCAGTTCTTC
>few|14|TRBV20-1|NA|TRBJ1-6
CSASLGYYNSPLHF
TGCAGTGCTAGTTTGGGGTACTATAATTCACCCCTCCACTTT
>few|12|TRBV7-3|NA|TRBJ2-1
CASSGLESEQFF
TGTGCCAGCAGCGGTCTGGAGTCGGAGCAGTTCTTC
>NA|15|TRBV9|NA|TRBJ1-1
CASSVAPMGDTEAFF
TGTGCCAGCAGCGTAGCCCCGATGGGGGACACTGAAGCTTTCTTT
>many|17|TRBV5-4|TRBD2|TRBJ2-3
CASSLEVTSGPTDTQYF
TGTGCCAGCAGCCTCGAGGTGACTAGCGGACCCACAGATACGCAGTATTTT
>NA|15|TRBV5-5|NA|TRBJ1-2
CASSWGQKKNYGYTF
TGTGCCAGCAGCTGGGGGCAGAAAAAGAACTATGGCTACACCTTC
>NA|15|TRBV7-2|NA|TRBJ2-5
CASTTDRTKQETQYF
TGTGCCAGCACCACCGACAGGACCAAGCAAGAGACCCAGTACTTC
>NA|12|TRBV12-3/TRBV12-4|NA|TRBJ2-1
CASSIDGNEQFF
TGTGCCAGCAGTATTGACGGGAATGAGCAGTTCTTC
>few|15|TRBV30|TRBD1|TRBJ1-1
CALRPGQFMNTEAFF
TGTGCCCTCCGTCCGGGACAGTTCATGAACACTGAAGCTTTCTTT
>NA|13|TRBV6-2/TRBV6-3|NA|TRBJ1-1
CASHRRMNTEAFF
TGTGCCAGCCACAGGCGCATGAACACTGAAGCTTTCTTT
>NA|15|TRBV24-1|TRBD2|TRBJ2-3
CATSERGESTDTQYF
TGTGCCACCAGTGAGCGGGGGGAATCCACAGATACGCAGTATTTT
>NA|14|TRBV7-6|TRBD2|TRBJ2-3
CASSKLARTDTQYF
TGTGCCAGCAGTAAACTAGCGCGCACAGATACGCAGTATTTT
>few|17|TRBV7-2|TRBD1|TRBJ2-5
CASSLVEGAPQAGTQYF
TGTGCCAGCAGCTTAGTTGAGGGGGCACCGCAGGCTGGGACCCAGTACTTC
>many|12|TRBV12-3/TRBV12-4|NA|TRBJ2-4
CASSLNGRTEYF
TGTGCCAGCAGTTTAAATGGCAGGACCGAGTACTTC
>NA|16|TRBV11-2|NA|TRBJ2-1
CASSSTAGVNYNEQFF
TGTGCCAGCAGCTCCACGGCAGGGGTTAACTACAATGAGCAGTTCTTC
>NA|15|TRBV14|TRBD1|TRBJ1-6
CASSQGQANNSPLHF
TGTGCCAGCAGCCAGGGACAGGCTAATAATTCACCCCTCCACTTT
>few|10|TRBV19|NA|TRBJ2-1
CARQFPGQFF
TGTGCCCGCCAATTTCCTGGGCAGTTCTTC
>few|14|TRBV29-1|NA|TRBJ1-3
CSVTPQGSGNTIYF
TGCAGCGTGACGCCCCAGGGGTCTGGAAACACCATATATTTT
>few|13|TRBV18|NA|TRBJ1-2
CASSPAPDGGYTF
TGTGCCAGCTCACCAGCCCCGGATGGGGGCTACACCTTC
>NA|14|TRBV20-1|NA|TRBJ2-3
CSARLAASTDTQYF
TGCAGTGCTAGGTTAGCGGCTAGCACAGATACGCAGTATTTT
>NA|16|TRBV23-1|NA|TRBJ1-5
CASSRNGDKDNQPQHF
TGCGCCAGCAGTCGAAACGGGGACAAGGATAATCAGCCCCAGCATTTT
>few|14|TRBV4-3|NA|TRBJ2-3
CASSQDPYGGTQYF
TGCGCCAGCAGCCAAGATCCCTATGGGGGTACGCAGTATTTT
>once|16|TRBV7-3|TRBD2|TRBJ2-1
CASSYTSGRAGSEQFF
TGTGCCAGCAGCTACACTAGCGGGAGGGCCGGTAGTGAGCAGTTCTTC
>few|14|TRBV24-1|NA|TRBJ2-1
CATSDLTNEYEQFF
TGTGCCACCAGTGATTTGACTAACGAGTACGAGCAGTTCTTC
>NA|11|TRBV20-1|NA|TRBJ2-7
CSASAAYEQYF
TGCAGTGCTAGCGCAGCCTACGAGCAGTACTTC
>NA|14|TRBV19|NA|TRBJ2-5
CASSMGAGEETQYF
TGTGCCAGTAGCATGGGGGCGGGAGAAGAGACCCAGTACTTC
>many|14|TRBV20-1|TRBD2|TRBJ2-1
CSAIKGLDVLEQFF
TGCAGTGCCATTAAAGGACTAGATGTCCTCGAGCAGTTCTTC
>NA|11|TRBV19|NA|TRBJ1-1
CASSIGTEAFF
TGTGCCAGTAGTATAGGCACTGAAGCTTTCTTT
>NA|12|TRBV20-1|NA|TRBJ2-5
CSASAWGETQYF
TGCAGTGCTAGTGCTTGGGGGGAGACCCAGTACTTC
>NA|12|TRBV7-3|NA|TRBJ2-1
CASSPAYGEQFF
TGTGCCAGCAGTCCCGCGTACGGTGAGCAGTTCTTC
>NA|15|TRBV7-8|TRBD2|TRBJ2-2
CASPDERGDPGELFF
TGTGCCAGCCCCGATGAACGGGGGGACCCGGGGGAGCTGTTTTTT
>many|15|TRBV20-1|TRBD1|TRBJ2-3
CSARVAGGPRDTQYF
TGCAGTGCTAGGGTGGCAGGGGGACCAAGAGATACGCAGTATTTT